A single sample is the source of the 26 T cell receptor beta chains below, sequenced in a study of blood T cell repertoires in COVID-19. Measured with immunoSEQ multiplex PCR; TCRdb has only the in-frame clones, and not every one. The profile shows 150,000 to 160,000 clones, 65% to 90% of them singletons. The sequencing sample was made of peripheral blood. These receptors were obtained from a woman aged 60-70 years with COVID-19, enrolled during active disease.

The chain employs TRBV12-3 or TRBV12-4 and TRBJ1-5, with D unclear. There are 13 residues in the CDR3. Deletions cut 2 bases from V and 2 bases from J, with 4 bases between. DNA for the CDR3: TGTGCCAGCAGTTTACAGGGCAATCAGCCCCAGCATTTT. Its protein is CASSLQGNQPQHF.

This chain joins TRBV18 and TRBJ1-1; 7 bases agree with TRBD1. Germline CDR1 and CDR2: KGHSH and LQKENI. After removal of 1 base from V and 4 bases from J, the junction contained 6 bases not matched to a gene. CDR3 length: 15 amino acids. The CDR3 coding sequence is TGTGCCAGCTCACCACGACAGGGCGAGACCACTGAAGCTTTCTTT. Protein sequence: CASSPRQGETTEAFF.

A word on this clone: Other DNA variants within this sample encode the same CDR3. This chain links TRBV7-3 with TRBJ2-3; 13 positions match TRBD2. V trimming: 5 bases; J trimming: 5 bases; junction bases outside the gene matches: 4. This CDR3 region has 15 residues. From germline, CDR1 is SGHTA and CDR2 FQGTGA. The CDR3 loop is CASSPRTSGRDTQYF. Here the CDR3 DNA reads TGTGCCAGCAGCCCCCGGACTAGCGGGAGAGATACGCAGTATTTT.

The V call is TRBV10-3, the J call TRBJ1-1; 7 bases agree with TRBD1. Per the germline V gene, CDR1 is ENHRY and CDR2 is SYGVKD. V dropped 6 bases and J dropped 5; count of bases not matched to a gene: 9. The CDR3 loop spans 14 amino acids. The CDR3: CAIRQTGIGTEAFF. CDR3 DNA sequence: TGTGCCATCAGGCAGACAGGGATTGGGACTGAAGCTTTCTTT.

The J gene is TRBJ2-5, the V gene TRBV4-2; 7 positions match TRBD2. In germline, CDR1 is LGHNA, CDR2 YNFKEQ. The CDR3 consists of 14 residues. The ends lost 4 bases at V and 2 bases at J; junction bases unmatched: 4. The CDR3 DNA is TGTGCCAGCAGCCTCTGGGGGGGGCAAGAGACCCAGTACTTC. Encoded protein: CASSLWGGQETQYF.

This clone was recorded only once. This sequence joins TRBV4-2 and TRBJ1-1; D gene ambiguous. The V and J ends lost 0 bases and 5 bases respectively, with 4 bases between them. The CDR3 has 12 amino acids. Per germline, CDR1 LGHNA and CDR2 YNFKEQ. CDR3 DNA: TGTGCCAGCAGCCAAGATCATACTGAAGCTTTCTTT. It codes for CASSQDHTEAFF.

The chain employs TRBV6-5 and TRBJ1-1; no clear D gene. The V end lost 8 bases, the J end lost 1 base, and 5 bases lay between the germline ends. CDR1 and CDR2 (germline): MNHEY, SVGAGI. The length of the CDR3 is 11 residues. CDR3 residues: CASSGNTEAFF. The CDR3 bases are TGTGCCAGCTCGGGGAACACTGAAGCTTTCTTT.

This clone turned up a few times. The CDR3 DNA is TGTGCCATCGGAAAATACAGTGACATCAATCAGCCCCAGCATTTT. Protein: CAIGKYSDINQPQHF. V and J are TRBV10-3 and TRBJ1-5; D not certain. Trimming cost V 8 bases and J 3 bases, with 17 bases left between them. CDR1 and CDR2 (germline): ENHRY, SYGVKD. The CDR3 runs to 15 residues.

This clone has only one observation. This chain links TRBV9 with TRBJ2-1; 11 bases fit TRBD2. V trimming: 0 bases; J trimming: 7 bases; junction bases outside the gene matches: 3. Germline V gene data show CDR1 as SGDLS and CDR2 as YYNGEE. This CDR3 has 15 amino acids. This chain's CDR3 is CASSVVSGGANEQFF. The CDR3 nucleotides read TGTGCCAGCAGCGTAGTTAGCGGGGGGGCAAATGAGCAGTTCTTC.

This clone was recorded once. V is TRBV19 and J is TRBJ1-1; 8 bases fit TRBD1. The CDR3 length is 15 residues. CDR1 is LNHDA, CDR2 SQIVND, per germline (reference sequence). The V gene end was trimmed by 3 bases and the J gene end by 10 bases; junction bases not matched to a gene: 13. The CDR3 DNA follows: TGTGCCAGTAGTATTAGAGTTGTGACAGGGGTCGGAGCTTTCTTT. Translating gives CASSIRVVTGVGAFF.

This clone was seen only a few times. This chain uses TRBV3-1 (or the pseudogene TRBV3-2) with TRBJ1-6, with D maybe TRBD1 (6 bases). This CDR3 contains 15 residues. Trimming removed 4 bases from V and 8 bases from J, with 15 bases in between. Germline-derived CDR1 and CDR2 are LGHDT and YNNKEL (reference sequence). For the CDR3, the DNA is TGTGCCAGCAGCCGCAAAGGGTCAGGGGATTCACCCCTCCACTTT. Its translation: CASSRKGSGDSPLHF.

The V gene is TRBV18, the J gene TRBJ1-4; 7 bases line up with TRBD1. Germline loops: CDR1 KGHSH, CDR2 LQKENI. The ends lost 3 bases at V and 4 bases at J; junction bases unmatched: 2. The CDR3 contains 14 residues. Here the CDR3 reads CASSPGQLNEKLFF. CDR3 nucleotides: TGTGCCAGCTCACCGGGACAGCTTAATGAAAAACTGTTTTTT.

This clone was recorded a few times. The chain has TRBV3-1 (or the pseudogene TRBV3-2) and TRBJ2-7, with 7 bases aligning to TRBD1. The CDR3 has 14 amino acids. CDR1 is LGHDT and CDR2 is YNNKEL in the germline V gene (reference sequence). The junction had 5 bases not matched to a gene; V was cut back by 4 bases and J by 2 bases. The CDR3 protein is CASSRRDSPYEQYV. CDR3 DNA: TGTGCCAGCAGCCGCCGGGACAGTCCCTACGAGCAGTACGTC.

Written as DNA, the CDR3 is TGTGCCAGCAGGCAGACAGGGATCGGTTCACCCCTCCACTTT. Its protein product is CASRQTGIGSPLHF. V is TRBV27 and J is TRBJ1-6; 7 bases are shared with TRBD1. The CDR3 totals 14 residues. With V trimmed by 6 bases and J by 9 bases, 8 bases remained unmatched. The germline V gene encodes CDR1 MNHEY and CDR2 SMNVEV (reference sequence).

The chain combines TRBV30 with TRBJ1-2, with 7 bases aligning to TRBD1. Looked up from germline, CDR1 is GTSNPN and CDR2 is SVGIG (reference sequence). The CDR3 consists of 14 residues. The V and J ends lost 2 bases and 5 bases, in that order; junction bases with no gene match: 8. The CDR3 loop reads CAWSHDRDLYGYTF. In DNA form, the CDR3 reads TGTGCCTGGAGTCACGACAGGGACCTATATGGCTACACCTTC.

The CDR3 reads CASSQISGGIIYEQYF. The CDR3 DNA reads as TGTGCCAGCTCTCAGATTAGCGGGGGTATAATCTACGAGCAGTACTTC. The V and J genes are TRBV18 and TRBJ2-7; 9 positions agree with TRBD2. V lost 6 bases to trimming and J lost 3 bases; unmatched junction nucleotides: 12. The CDR3 is made up of 16 amino acids. Germline assignment: CDR1 KGHSH and CDR2 LQKENI.

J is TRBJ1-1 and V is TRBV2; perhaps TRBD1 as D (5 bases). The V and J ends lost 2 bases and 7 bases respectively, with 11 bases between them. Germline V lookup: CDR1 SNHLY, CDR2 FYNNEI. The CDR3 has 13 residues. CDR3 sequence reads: CASSEIDSSEAFF. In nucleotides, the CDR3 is TGTGCCAGCAGTGAAATAGACAGTAGTGAAGCTTTCTTT.

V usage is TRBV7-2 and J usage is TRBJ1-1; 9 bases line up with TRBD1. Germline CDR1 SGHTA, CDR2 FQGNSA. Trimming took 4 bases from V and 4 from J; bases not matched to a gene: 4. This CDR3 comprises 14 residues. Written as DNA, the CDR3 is TGTGCCAGCAGCTCGGACAGGGGAGGCACTGAAGCTTTCTTT. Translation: CASSSDRGGTEAFF.

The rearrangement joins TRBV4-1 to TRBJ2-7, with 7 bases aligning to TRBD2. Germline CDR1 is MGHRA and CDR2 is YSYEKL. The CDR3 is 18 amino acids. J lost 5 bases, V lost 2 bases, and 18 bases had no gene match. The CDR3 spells CASSQRSRDLAAKNEQYF. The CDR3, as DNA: TGCGCCAGCAGCCAAAGATCCCGGGACCTAGCGGCGAAGAACGAGCAGTACTTC.

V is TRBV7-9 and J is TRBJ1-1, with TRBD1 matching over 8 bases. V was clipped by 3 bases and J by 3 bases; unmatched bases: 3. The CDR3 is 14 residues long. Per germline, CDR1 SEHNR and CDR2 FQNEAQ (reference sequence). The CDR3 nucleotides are TGTGCCAGCAGCTTGGACAGGGTAGACACTGAAGCTTTCTTT. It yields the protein CASSLDRVDTEAFF.

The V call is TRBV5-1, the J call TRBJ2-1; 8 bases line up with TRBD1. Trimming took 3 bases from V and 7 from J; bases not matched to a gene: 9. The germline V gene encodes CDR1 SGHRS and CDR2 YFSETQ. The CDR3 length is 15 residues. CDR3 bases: TGCGCCAGCAGCTCCCGGACAGGGAAGTCGAATGAGCAGTTCTTC. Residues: CASSSRTGKSNEQFF. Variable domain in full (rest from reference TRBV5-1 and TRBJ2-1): KAGVTQTPRYLIKTRGQQVTLSCSPISGHRSVSWYQQTPGQGLQFLFEYFSETQRNKGNFPGRFSGRQFSNSRSEMNVSTLELGDSALYLCASSSRTGKSNEQFFGPGTRLTVL.

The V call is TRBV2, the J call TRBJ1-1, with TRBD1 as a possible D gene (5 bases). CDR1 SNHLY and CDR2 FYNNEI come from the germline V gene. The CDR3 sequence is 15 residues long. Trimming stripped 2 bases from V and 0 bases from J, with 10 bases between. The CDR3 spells CASSERGLLNTEAFF. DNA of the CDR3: TGTGCCAGCAGTGAAAGGGGACTCTTGAACACTGAAGCTTTCTTT.

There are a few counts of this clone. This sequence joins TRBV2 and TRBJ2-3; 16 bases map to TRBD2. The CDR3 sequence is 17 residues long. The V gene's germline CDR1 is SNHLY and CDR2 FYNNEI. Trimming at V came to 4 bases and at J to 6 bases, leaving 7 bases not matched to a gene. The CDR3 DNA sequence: TGTGCCAGCAGTGCCGGGACTAGCGGGAGGGCCAAGGATACGCAGTATTTT. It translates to CASSAGTSGRAKDTQYF. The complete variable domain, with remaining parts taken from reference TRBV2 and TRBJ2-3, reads EPEVTQTPSHQVTQMGQEVILRCVPISNHLYFYWYRQILGQKVEFLVSFYNNEISEKSEIFDDQFSVERPDGSNFTLKIRSTKLEDSAMYFCASSAGTSGRAKDTQYFGPGTRLTVL.

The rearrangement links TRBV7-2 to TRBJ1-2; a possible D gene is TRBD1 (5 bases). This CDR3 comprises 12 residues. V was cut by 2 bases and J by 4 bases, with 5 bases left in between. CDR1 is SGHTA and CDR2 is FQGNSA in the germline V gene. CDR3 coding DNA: TGTGCCAGCAGCTTACAGGGCTATGGCTACACCTTC. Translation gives CASSLQGYGYTF.

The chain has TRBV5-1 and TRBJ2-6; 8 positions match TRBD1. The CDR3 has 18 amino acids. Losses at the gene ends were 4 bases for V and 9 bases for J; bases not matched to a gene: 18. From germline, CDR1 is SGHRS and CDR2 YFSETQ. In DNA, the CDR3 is TGCGCCAGCAGCGCCGAACCGGGGCTGACAGGGGTAGTCAACGTCCTGACTTTC. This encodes CASSAEPGLTGVVNVLTF.

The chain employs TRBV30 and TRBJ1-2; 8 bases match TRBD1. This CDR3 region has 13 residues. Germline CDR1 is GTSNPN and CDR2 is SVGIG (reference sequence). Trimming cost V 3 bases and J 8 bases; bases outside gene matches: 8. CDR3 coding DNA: TGTGCCTGGAGGGACAGGGCGAAAGGCGGCTACACCTTC. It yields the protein CAWRDRAKGGYTF.